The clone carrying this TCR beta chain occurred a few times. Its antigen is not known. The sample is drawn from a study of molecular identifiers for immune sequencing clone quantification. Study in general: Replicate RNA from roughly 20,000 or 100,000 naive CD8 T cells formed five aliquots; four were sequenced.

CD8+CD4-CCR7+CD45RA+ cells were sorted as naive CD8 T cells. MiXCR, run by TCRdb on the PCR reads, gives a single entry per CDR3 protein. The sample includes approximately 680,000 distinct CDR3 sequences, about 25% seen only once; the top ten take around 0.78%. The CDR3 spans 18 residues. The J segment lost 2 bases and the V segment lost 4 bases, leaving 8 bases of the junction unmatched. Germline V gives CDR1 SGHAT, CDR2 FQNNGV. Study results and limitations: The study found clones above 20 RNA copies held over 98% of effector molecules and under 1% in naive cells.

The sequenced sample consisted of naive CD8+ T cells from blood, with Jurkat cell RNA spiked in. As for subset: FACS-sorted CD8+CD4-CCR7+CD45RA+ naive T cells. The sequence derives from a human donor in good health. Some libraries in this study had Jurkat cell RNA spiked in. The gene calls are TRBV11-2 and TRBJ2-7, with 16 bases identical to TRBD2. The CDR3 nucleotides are TGTGCCAGCAGCTCCACCCCCGGGACTAGCGGGAGGGCCTACGAGCAGTACTTC. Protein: CASSSTPGTSGRAYEQYF.